A single sample is the source of the 28 T cell receptor beta chains below, sequenced in a study of regulatory T cells in long-lasting Graves disease. Combining iRepertoire HTBI primers with Arm-PCR of CDR3 regions, the authors built TCR beta libraries. TCRdb itself ran the multiplex PCR reads through MiXCR, one entry per CDR3 protein. The sample has 600,000 to 650,000 distinct CDR3 sequences; under 20% are singletons. Indicated time point: newly diagnosed GD, antithyroid drugs for less than 3 months. From RNA extracted from PBMCs, the TCR library was made. These data were also reused for a study on T cells in Graves' hyperthyroidism and ophthalmopathy.

The material sequenced was peripheral blood mononuclear cells (PBMCs), taken at new diagnosis, from a patient treated with antithyroid drugs. The receptors come from a woman between 25 and 40 years old with Graves disease.

A few counts support this clonotype. The V gene is TRBV6-2 or TRBV6-3, the J gene TRBJ1-2; 9 bases align to TRBD1. The CDR3 runs 15 residues. Germline loops: CDR1 MNHEY, CDR2 SVGEGT. Unmatched junction bases numbered 11, after V lost 5 bases and J lost 7 bases. The CDR3 here is CASSTTGTGSSGYTF. For the CDR3, the DNA is TGTGCCAGCAGTACAACCGGGACAGGGTCCTCTGGCTACACCTTC.

The V call is TRBV5-1, the J call TRBJ2-3, with D perhaps TRBD2 (6 bases). V lost 1 base and J 1 base, leaving 13 bases between the germline ends. Germline values: CDR1 SGHRS, CDR2 YFSETQ. The CDR3 has 16 amino acids. CDR3 nucleotides: TGCGCCAGCAGCTTGCGGGACTGGGATGGCACAGATACGCAGTATTTT. This codes for CASSLRDWDGTDTQYF.

This clonotype came up many times. V is TRBV12-3 or TRBV12-4 and J is TRBJ2-7; 9 bases are shared with TRBD1. The junction had 6 bases not matched to a gene; V was cut back by 3 bases and J by 6 bases. The CDR3 is 14 residues long. CDR3 DNA sequence: TGTGCCAGCAGTTTGGCCGGGACAGGGATCGAGCAGTACTTC. Translating gives CASSLAGTGIEQYF.

The rearrangement uses TRBV4-2 and TRBJ1-4; a possible D gene is TRBD1 (5 bases). With 2 bases removed from V and 5 bases from J, the gap between germline ends came to 9 bases. Germline assignment: CDR1 LGHNA and CDR2 YNFKEQ. The CDR3 contains 14 residues. CDR3 amino acids: CASSQRQLNEKLFF. For the CDR3, the DNA is TGTGCCAGCAGCCAACGACAGCTGAATGAAAAACTGTTTTTT.

Many counts were recorded for this clonotype. V is TRBV28 and J is TRBJ2-5; TRBD2 is a possible D gene (6 bases). Looked up from germline, CDR1 is MDHEN and CDR2 is SYDVKM. Deletions cut 5 bases from V and 3 bases from J, with 13 bases between. The CDR3 is 14 residues long. This chain's CDR3 is CASSGRPGEETQYF. CDR3 in DNA: TGTGCCAGCAGTGGCCGCCCGGGAGAAGAGACCCAGTACTTC.

This clonotype has just a few counts. The germline gene is not matched at one end of the junction; a read error may be the cause. The gene calls are TRBV6-4 and TRBJ2-7, with 7 bases aligning to TRBD1. The CDR3 runs to 16 residues. Germline-derived CDR1 and CDR2 are MRHNA and SNTAGT. The DNA of the CDR3 is TGTGCCAGCAGTTACTCCCGATCGACAGGGACCTACGAGCAGTACTTC. Its protein is CASSYSRSTGTYEQYF.

This clonotype occurred many times. V and J are TRBV6-1 and TRBJ2-1; D gene ambiguous. Trimming removed 7 bases from V and 2 bases from J, with 12 bases in between. CDR1 and CDR2 (germline): MNHNS, SASEGT. The CDR3 consists of 14 residues. CDR3 residues: CASTEDGAYNEQFF. The CDR3 nucleotides read TGTGCCAGCACTGAGGACGGAGCCTACAATGAGCAGTTCTTC.

This clonotype has a count of ten or more. The rearrangement links TRBV6-1 to TRBJ2-1, with TRBD2 matching over 13 bases. CDR1 and CDR2 from the germline V gene are MNHNS and SASEGT. V was clipped by 5 bases and J by 0 bases; unmatched bases: 10. The CDR3 totals 19 residues. The CDR3: CASSRPSGTSGISYNEQFF. As DNA, the CDR3 is TGTGCCAGCAGTCGACCGTCCGGGACTAGCGGGATCTCCTACAATGAGCAGTTCTTC.

This clonotype was counted a few times. The chain joins TRBV6-9 to TRBJ1-2; tentative D call: TRBD1 (5 bases). This CDR3 contains 14 residues. CDR1 and CDR2 (germline): MNHGY, SVAAGI. Trimming cost V 4 bases and J 5 bases, with 14 bases left between them. The CDR3 sequence: CASSSGGTMYGYTF. The CDR3 DNA reads as TGTGCCAGCAGTTCGGGAGGGACGATGTATGGCTACACCTTC.

This clonotype was picked up a small number of times. This rearrangement joins TRBV6-1 to TRBJ1-1, with D unresolved. V was shortened by 1 base and J by 6 bases, with 24 bases between the two germline ends. The CDR3 covers 18 residues. The V gene's germline CDR1 is MNHNS and CDR2 SASEGT. CDR3 sequence: CASSEVEAGWGGSSEAFF. The DNA of the CDR3 is TGTGCCAGCAGTGAAGTTGAAGCAGGTTGGGGTGGAAGTTCTGAAGCTTTCTTT.

This clonotype was counted many times. In nucleotides, the CDR3 is TGTGCCAGCAGCTTAGGTGGGACGGGCCTCTCCTACGAGCAGTACTTC. It translates to CASSLGGTGLSYEQYF. V is TRBV11-2 and J is TRBJ2-7, with D perhaps matching TRBD1 or TRBD2 (5 bases each). The CDR3 runs 16 residues. CDR1 is SGHAT and CDR2 is FQNNGV in the germline V gene. Trimming removed 1 base at V and 0 bases at J, with 13 bases between.

At least ten counts were recorded for this clonotype. The V and J genes are TRBV6-1 and TRBJ1-2, with a weak D call TRBD1 (6 bases). This CDR3 comprises 15 residues. The germline gives CDR1 MNHNS, CDR2 SASEGT. Trimming shortened V by 7 bases and J by 3 bases, and 18 bases separated the two germline ends. CDR3 loop: CASIRGGLRDYGYTF. Written as DNA, the CDR3 is TGTGCCAGCATTCGGGGGGGGCTACGGGACTATGGCTACACCTTC.

The chain links TRBV29-1 to TRBJ2-7, with D hard to call. Germline CDR1 SQVTM, CDR2 ANQGSEA. The CDR3 runs to 14 residues. Between the trimmed V and J ends, which lost 5 bases and 0 bases, there was a span of 14 bases. CDR3 sequence: CSVSPFTSSYEQYF. The CDR3 DNA sequence: TGCAGCGTTAGCCCTTTTACGAGCTCCTACGAGCAGTACTTC.

This clonotype was seen repeatedly, ten times or more. This chain joins TRBV19 and TRBJ1-1; maybe TRBD1 (6 bases). This CDR3 region has 13 residues. Germline lookup yields CDR1 LNHDA and CDR2 SQIVND (reference sequence). V was cut by 9 bases and J by 1 base, with 12 bases left in between. DNA of the CDR3: TGTGCCAGCAGGAAACAGGGGAACACTGAAGCTTTCTTT. As protein: CASRKQGNTEAFF.

This sequence joins TRBV10-2 and TRBJ2-5; 7 bases align to TRBD2. The CDR3 has 15 residues. Germline assignment: CDR1 WSHSY and CDR2 SAAADI. V shed 4 bases and J 4 bases; nucleotides not matched to a gene: 9. The DNA of the CDR3 is TGCGCCAGCAGTGCATTCGGGGGGTTTGGAGAGACCCAGTACTTC. It is translated as CASSAFGGFGETQYF.

In this sample, this clonotype turned up many times. J is TRBJ2-3 and V is TRBV6-2 or TRBV6-3; TRBD2 aligns across 8 bases. The CDR3 is made up of 14 amino acids. J gave up 11 bases and V 7 bases, and 14 bases lay outside the gene matches. CDR1 MNHEY and CDR2 SVGEGT come from the germline V gene. CDR3 coding DNA: TGTGCCAGCACCAGGGTGGCGGGAGGACCTTTGCAGTATTTT. Translating gives CASTRVAGGPLQYF.

This clonotype has a handful of counts. J is TRBJ1-4 and V is TRBV6-1; the match to TRBD1 covers 10 bases. This CDR3 region has 16 residues. Germline trimming cut 2 bases from V and 6 bases from J; bases unmatched to any gene: 6. Germline V CDR1 and CDR2: MNHNS, SASEGT. This CDR3 is CASSEPPGTGDEKLFF. The CDR3 nucleotides read TGTGCCAGCAGTGAACCCCCCGGGACAGGGGATGAAAAACTGTTTTTT.

Only a few counts were recorded for this clonotype. The genes are TRBV20-1 and TRBJ2-7; D uncertain. The CDR3 length is 13 residues. From germline, CDR1 is DFQATT and CDR2 SNEGSKA (reference sequence). Trimming took off 8 bases at V and 2 bases at J, with 16 bases between the two ends. The CDR3 nucleotides read TGCAGTTCTGCAGCGAGTTTAGCCTACGAGCAGTACTTC. It specifies CSSAASLAYEQYF.

The sample holds many counts of this clonotype. The rearrangement joins TRBV7-2 to TRBJ1-3; a weak D match, TRBD1 (6 bases). Germline values: CDR1 SGHTA, CDR2 FQGNSA. The CDR3 runs 15 residues. Trimming removed 6 bases at V and 0 bases at J, with 12 bases between. The CDR3 region is CASSRQGHSGNTIYF. In nucleotides, the CDR3 is TGTGCCAGCAGTCGTCAGGGGCACTCTGGAAACACCATATATTTT.

This clonotype has just a few counts. This chain uses TRBV6-1 with TRBJ1-1, with D maybe TRBD1 (6 bases). The CDR3 extends over 15 amino acids. Germline CDR1 MNHNS, CDR2 SASEGT. Trimming cost V 10 bases and J 1 base, with 19 bases left between them. The CDR3 loop is CATTRDRTANTEAFF. The CDR3 bases are TGTGCCACCACCCGAGACCGGACAGCGAACACTGAAGCTTTCTTT.

With respect to this clonotype: This sequence may be a read error, since a much larger clone differs from it by one base. The chain is built from TRBV30 and TRBJ1-5, with D tentatively TRBD1 (6 bases). With 1 base removed from V and 5 bases from J, the gap between germline ends came to 15 bases. The CDR3 runs to 15 residues. In germline, CDR1 is GTSNPN, CDR2 SVGIG (reference sequence). The CDR3 DNA is TGTGCCTGGAGTGAGGATGGCAGGGGAGATCAGCCCCAGCATTTT. Translated: CAWSEDGRGDQPQHF.

This clonotype has a handful of counts. The chain combines TRBV11-3 with TRBJ2-7; 10 bases agree with TRBD1. V trimming: 5 bases; J trimming: 2 bases; junction bases outside the gene matches: 12. The CDR3 sequence is 17 residues long. Germline V CDR1 and CDR2: SGHNT, YENEEA. For the CDR3, the DNA is TGTGCCAGCAGCCCCAGGGGACAGGGGAAGAACCCCTACGAGCAGTACTTC. Its translation is CASSPRGQGKNPYEQYF.

This clonotype has more than one count but fewer than ten. A much larger clone sits a single nucleotide away, making a read error possible. The chain is built from TRBV28 and TRBJ2-7, with D tentatively TRBD1 (6 bases). The CDR3 contains 16 residues. Trimming pared 3 bases from V and 5 bases from J, leaving 20 bases between. Germline CDR1 MDHEN, CDR2 SYDVKM. The CDR3, as DNA: TGTGCCAGCAGTTTCACCCCAGGGGCCCCAGTCGACGAGCAGTACTTC. This gives the protein CASSFTPGAPVDEQYF.

The chain employs TRBV24-1 and TRBJ2-3; unclear D gene. The CDR3 consists of 12 residues. V was clipped by 9 bases and J by 3 bases, with 9 bases between them. CDR1 KGHDR and CDR2 SFDVKD come from the germline V gene. The CDR3 loop is CATGEETDTQYF. The CDR3, as DNA: TGTGCCACCGGCGAGGAAACAGATACGCAGTATTTT.

This clonotype was detected ten times or more. This chain links TRBV20-1 with TRBJ1-2; 7 nucleotides align to TRBD1. The CDR3 has 13 amino acids. CDR1 is DFQATT, CDR2 SNEGSKA, per germline (reference sequence). Trimming at V came to 6 bases and at J to 2 bases, leaving 6 bases not matched to a gene. CDR3 bases: TGCAGTGCGGGGACGGGACAGAACTATGGCTACACCTTC. Translating gives CSAGTGQNYGYTF.

This clonotype came up many times. J is TRBJ2-4 and V is TRBV11-2; 9 bases are a match to TRBD2. J was trimmed by 16 bases and V by 2 bases; bases with no gene match: 9. The V gene's germline CDR1 is SGHAT and CDR2 FQNNGV. The CDR3 is 13 residues long. In DNA form, the CDR3 reads TGTGCCAGCAGCTTAAGGCGGGAGGGCCGTATTTACTTC. This sequence encodes CASSLRREGRIYF.

The sample holds many counts of this clonotype. The chain uses TRBV27 and TRBJ2-3; D gene uncertain. The V gene lost 3 bases and the J gene lost 3 bases, with 7 bases spanning the gap. CDR1 MNHEY and CDR2 SMNVEV come from the germline V gene (reference sequence). The CDR3 totals 13 residues. The CDR3 is CASSFLGTDTQYF. The CDR3 coding sequence is TGTGCCAGCAGTTTCTTAGGTACAGATACGCAGTATTTT.

J is TRBJ1-2 and V is TRBV19, with unresolved D. Trimming took 7 bases from V and 5 from J, leaving 14 bases between them. The CDR3 totals 13 residues. CDR1 is LNHDA and CDR2 is SQIVND in the germline V gene (reference sequence). The CDR3 sequence is CASKNLGRYGYTF. The CDR3 DNA sequence: TGTGCCAGTAAAAACCTGGGGAGGTATGGCTACACCTTC.